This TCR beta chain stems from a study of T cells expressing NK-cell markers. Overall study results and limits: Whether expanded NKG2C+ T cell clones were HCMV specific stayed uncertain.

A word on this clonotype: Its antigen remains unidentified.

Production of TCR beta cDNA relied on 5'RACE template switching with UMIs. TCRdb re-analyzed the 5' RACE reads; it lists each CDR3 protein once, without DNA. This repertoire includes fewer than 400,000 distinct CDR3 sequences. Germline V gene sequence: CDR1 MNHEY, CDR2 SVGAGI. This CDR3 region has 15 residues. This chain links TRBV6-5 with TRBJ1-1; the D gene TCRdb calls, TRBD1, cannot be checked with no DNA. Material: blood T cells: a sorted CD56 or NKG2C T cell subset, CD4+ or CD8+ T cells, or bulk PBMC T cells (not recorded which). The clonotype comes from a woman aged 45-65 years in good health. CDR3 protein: CASSYSGTANTEAFF.